The clone carrying this T cell receptor beta chain is classed as large (0.1 to 1%) by frequency. The entry originates in a study of CD8 T cells in cerebrospinal fluid in Alzheimer's disease. The germline CDR1 and CDR2 sequences are LGHNA and YSLEER. This CDR3 comprises 15 residues. TCRdb reanalyzed the 10x single-cell sequencing reads and collapses them to one entry per CDR3 protein, without DNA. The table lists some 1,100 distinct CDR3 sequences. The sample taken for sequencing was cerebrospinal fluid. The chain has TRBV4-3 and TRBJ2-5. The sequence came from a human donor with Parkinson's disease. This CDR3 is CASSQSHGLEETQYF.